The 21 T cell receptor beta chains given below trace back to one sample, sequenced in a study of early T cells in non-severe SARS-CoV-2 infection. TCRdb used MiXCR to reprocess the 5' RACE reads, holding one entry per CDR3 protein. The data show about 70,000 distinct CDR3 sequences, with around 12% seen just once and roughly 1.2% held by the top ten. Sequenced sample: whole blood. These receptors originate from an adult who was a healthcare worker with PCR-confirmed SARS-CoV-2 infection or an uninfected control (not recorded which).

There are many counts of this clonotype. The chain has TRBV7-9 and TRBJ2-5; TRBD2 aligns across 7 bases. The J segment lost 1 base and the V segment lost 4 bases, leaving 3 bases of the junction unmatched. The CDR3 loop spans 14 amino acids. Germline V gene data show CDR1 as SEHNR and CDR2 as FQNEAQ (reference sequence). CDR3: CASSSRTSQETQYF. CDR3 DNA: TGTGCCAGCAGCTCCAGGACTAGCCAAGAGACCCAGTACTTC. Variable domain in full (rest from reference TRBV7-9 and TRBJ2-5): DTGVSQNPRHKITKRGQNVTFRCDPISEHNRLYWYRQTLGQGPEFLTYFQNEAQLEKSRLLSDRFSAERPKGSFSTLEIQRTEQGDSAMYLCASSSRTSQETQYFGPGTRLLVL.

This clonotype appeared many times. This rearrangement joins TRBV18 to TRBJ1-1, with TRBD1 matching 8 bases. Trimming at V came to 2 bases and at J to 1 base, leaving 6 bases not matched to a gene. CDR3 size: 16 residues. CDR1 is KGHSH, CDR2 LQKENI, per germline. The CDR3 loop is CASSPAGQGGNTEAFF. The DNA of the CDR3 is TGTGCCAGCTCACCAGCTGGACAGGGTGGGAACACTGAAGCTTTCTTT.

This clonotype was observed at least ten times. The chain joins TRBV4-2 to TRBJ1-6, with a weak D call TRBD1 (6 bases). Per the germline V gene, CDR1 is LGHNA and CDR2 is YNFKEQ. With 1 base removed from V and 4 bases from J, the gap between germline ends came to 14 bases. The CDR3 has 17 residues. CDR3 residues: CASSQGKTGAYNSPLHF. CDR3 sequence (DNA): TGTGCCAGCAGCCAAGGGAAGACAGGTGCATATAATTCACCCCTCCACTTT.

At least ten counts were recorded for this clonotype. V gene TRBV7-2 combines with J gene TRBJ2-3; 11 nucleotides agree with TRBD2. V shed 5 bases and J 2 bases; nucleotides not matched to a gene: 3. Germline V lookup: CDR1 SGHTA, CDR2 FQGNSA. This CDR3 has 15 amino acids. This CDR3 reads CASSGTSGHTDTQYF. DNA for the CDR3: TGTGCCAGCAGCGGGACTAGCGGACACACAGATACGCAGTATTTT.

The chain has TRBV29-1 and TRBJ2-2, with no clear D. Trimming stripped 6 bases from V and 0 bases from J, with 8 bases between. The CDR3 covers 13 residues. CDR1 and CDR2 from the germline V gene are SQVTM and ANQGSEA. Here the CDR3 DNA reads TGCAGCGTCGACACCTCGAACACCGGGGAGCTGTTTTTT. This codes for CSVDTSNTGELFF.

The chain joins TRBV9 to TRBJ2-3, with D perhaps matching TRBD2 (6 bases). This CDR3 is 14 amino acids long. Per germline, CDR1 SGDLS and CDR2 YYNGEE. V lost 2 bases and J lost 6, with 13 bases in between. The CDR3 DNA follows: TGTGCCAGCAGCGTGGAGGGAGTGGTTGATACGCAGTATTTT. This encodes CASSVEGVVDTQYF. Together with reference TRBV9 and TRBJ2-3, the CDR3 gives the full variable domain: DSGVTQTPKHLITATGQRVTLRCSPRSGDLSVYWYQQSLDQGLQFLIQYYNGEERAKGNILERFSAQQFPDLHSELNLSSLELGDSALYFCASSVEGVVDTQYFGPGTRLTVL.

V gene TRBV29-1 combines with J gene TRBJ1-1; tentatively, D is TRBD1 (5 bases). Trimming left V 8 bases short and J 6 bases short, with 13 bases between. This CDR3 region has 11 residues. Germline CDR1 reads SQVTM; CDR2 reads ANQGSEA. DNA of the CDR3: TGCAGCTCTCGAGCGGGGGCTGAAGCTTTCTTT. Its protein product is CSSRAGAEAFF.

The CDR3 sequence: CASSVDRRLGSHTQYF. CDR3 DNA: TGTGCCAGCAGCGTAGATCGGAGACTAGGCTCCCATACGCAGTATTTT. V gene TRBV9 combines with J gene TRBJ2-3, with D possibly TRBD2 on 6 matching bases. Per germline, CDR1 SGDLS and CDR2 YYNGEE. V lost 0 bases and J lost 7, with 18 bases in between. The CDR3 consists of 16 residues.

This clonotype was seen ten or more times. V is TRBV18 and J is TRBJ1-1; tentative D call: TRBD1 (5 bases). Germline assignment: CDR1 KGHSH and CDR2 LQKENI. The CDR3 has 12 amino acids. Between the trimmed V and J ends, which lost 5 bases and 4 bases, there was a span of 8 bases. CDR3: CASSMDITEAFF. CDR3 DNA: TGTGCCAGCTCAATGGACATCACTGAAGCTTTCTTT.

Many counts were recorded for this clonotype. The CDR3 region is CASRAGAYEKLFF. CDR3 DNA: TGTGCCAGTAGGGCGGGGGCTTATGAAAAACTGTTTTTT. The chain uses TRBV27 and TRBJ1-4; possible D gene TRBD1, 6 bases. Trimming cost V 9 bases and J 6 bases, with 14 bases left between them. Germline values: CDR1 MNHEY, CDR2 SMNVEV (reference sequence). The CDR3 has 13 residues.

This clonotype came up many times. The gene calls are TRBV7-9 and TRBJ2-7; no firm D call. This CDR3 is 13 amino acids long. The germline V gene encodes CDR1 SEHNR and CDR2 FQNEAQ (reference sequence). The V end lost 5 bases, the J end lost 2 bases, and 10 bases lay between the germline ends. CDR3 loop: CASSPESAYEQYF. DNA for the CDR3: TGTGCCAGCAGCCCCGAATCTGCCTACGAGCAGTACTTC.

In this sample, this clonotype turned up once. As DNA, the CDR3 is TGCAGCGTCCTCGCAGAGACCCAGTACTTC. Protein product: CSVLAETQYF. The chain has TRBV29-1 and TRBJ2-5; D unclear. The CDR3 loop spans 10 amino acids. From germline, CDR1 is SQVTM and CDR2 ANQGSEA. The ends were cut back, 6 bases at V and 4 bases at J, with 6 bases in the middle.

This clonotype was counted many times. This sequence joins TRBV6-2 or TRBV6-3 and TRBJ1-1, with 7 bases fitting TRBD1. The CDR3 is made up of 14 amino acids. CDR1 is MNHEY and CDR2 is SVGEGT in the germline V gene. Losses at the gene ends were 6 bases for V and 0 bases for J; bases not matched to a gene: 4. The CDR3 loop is CASSRGQMNTEAFF. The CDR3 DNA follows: TGTGCCAGCAGCCGGGGACAGATGAACACTGAAGCTTTCTTT.

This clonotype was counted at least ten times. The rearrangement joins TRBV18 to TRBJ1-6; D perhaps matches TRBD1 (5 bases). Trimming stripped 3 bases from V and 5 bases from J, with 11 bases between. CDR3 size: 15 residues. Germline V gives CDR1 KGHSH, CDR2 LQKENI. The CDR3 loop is CASSPPGRDNSPLHF. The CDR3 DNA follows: TGTGCCAGCTCACCTCCGGGACGTGATAATTCACCCCTCCACTTT.

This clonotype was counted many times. The CDR3 loop is CASSVLGYEQYF. Here the CDR3 DNA reads TGCGCCAGCAGCGTACTAGGCTACGAGCAGTACTTC. This chain uses TRBV5-1 with TRBJ2-7; a possible D gene is TRBD2 (5 bases). Germline V gives CDR1 SGHRS, CDR2 YFSETQ. The V and J ends lost 4 bases and 3 bases respectively, with 8 bases between them. The CDR3 loop spans 12 amino acids.

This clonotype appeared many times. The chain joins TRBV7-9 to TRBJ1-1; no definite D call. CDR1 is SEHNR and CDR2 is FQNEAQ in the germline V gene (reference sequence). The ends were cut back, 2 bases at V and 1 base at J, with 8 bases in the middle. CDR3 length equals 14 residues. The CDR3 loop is CASSLRHPNTEAFF. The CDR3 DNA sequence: TGTGCCAGCAGCTTAAGACATCCGAACACTGAAGCTTTCTTT.

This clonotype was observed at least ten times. This CDR3 is CSARDPKLASGNNEQFF. The CDR3 DNA is TGCAGTGCTAGAGACCCCAAACTCGCTAGCGGGAACAATGAGCAGTTCTTC. The V and J genes are TRBV20-1 and TRBJ2-1; 9 bases are a match to TRBD2. The CDR3 contains 17 residues. Trimming removed 0 bases from V and 5 bases from J; junction bases left unmatched: 11. Germline loops: CDR1 DFQATT, CDR2 SNEGSKA (reference sequence).

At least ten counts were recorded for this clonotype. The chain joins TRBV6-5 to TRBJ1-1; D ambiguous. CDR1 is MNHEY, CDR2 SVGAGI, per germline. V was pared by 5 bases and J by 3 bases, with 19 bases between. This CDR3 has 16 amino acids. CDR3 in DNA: TGTGCCAGCAGTAGATATTTAGGCGGGTCATACACTGAAGCTTTCTTT. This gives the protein CASSRYLGGSYTEAFF.

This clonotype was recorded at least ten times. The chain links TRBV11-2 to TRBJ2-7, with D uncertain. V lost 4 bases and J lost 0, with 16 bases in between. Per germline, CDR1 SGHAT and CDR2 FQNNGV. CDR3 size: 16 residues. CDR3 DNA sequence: TGTGCCAGCAGCTCTGGAGTTAGGTCCAACTCCTACGAGCAGTACTTC. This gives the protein CASSSGVRSNSYEQYF.

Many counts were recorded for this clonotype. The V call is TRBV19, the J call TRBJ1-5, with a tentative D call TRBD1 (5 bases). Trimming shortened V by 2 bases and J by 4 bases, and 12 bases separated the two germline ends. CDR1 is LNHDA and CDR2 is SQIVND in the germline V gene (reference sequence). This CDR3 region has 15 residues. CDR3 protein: CASSIRGAPNQPQHF. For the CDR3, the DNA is TGTGCCAGTAGTATACGTGGGGCCCCGAATCAGCCCCAGCATTTT.

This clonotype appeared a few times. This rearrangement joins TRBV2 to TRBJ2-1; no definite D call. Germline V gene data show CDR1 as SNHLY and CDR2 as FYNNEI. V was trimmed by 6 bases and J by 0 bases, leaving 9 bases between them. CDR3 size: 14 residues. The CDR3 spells CASRAADSYNEQFF. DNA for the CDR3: TGTGCCAGCAGGGCGGCCGACTCCTACAATGAGCAGTTCTTC.